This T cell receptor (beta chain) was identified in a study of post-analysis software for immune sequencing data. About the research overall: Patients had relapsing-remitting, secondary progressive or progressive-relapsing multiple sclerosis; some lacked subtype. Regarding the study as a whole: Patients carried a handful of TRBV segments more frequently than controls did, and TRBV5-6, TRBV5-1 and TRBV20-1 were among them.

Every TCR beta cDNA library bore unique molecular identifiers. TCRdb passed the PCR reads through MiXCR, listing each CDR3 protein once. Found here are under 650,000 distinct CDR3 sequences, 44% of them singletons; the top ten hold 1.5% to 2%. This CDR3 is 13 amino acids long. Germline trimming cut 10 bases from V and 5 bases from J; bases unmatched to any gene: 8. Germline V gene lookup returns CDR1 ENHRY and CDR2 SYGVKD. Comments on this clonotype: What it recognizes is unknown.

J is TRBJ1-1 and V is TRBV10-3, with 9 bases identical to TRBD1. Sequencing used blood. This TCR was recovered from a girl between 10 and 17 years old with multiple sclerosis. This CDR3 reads CATADRGHTEAFF. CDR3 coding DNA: TGTGCCACCGCGGACAGGGGCCATACTGAAGCTTTCTTT.